The clone carrying this TCR beta chain was recorded a few times. Trimming removed 3 bases at V and 8 bases at J, with 11 bases between. The V gene's germline CDR1 is SGHRS and CDR2 YFSETQ. CDR3 length: 13 residues. From the RT-PCR reads, TCRdb called clonotypes with MiXCR, one entry per CDR3 protein. Among around 700,000 distinct CDR3 sequences listed, 12% to 15% were seen once. Specimen: memory CD4+ T cells from blood. The V gene is TRBV5-1, the J gene TRBJ1-4; D remains ambiguous. This receptor was identified in a female donor in good health, serving as a healthy control. The CDR3 region is CASSSGNGEKLFF. The DNA of the CDR3 is TGCGCCAGCAGCTCCGGGAACGGGGAAAAACTGTTTTTT.